This entry describes one TCR beta chain. The antigen is not known. Using unique molecular identifiers, the investigators prepared the TCRbeta library. TCRdb recomputed calls from the PCR reads with MiXCR, one row per CDR3 protein. This sample yields some 110,000 distinct CDR3 sequences, of which 10% are seen a single time; less than 35% belongs to the top ten. This entry belongs to a study of T-cell reconstitution after alpha-beta-depleted transplantation in children. General study points: There were some patients whose high TCRbeta diversity at day 60 came from surviving recipient T cells and thymic progenitors. It was newly produced T cells that mostly accounted for T-cell counts and diversity one year after transplant. Expanded graft clones, several hundred of them, were reportedly the source of alpha-beta T cells about two months after transplant.

CDR3 length equals 16 residues. Trimming shortened V by 3 bases and J by 0 bases, and 12 bases separated the two germline ends. J is TRBJ2-1 and V is TRBV12-3 or TRBV12-4; possibly TRBD2 for D (6 bases). The material was PBMCs, obtained before TCRalphabeta/CD19-depleted stem cell transplant. The TCR was taken from a boy aged 2 to 10 with acute lymphoblastic leukemia, due to receive a stem cell transplant. The CDR3 loop is CASSFYGRGSYNEQFF. The CDR3 DNA follows: TGTGCCAGCAGTTTTTACGGGAGAGGCTCCTACAATGAGCAGTTCTTC.